This T cell receptor beta chain was profiled in a study of shared clonotypes between healthy human individuals. A remark on this clone: The junction and the germline gene differ at one end; a read error may be behind it.

The run depth of the assay was deep. Profiled with immunoSEQ multiplex PCR; TCRdb holds only in-frame clones, not every one. The sample includes just over 2,000,000 clones, about 94% of them seen just once. In germline, CDR1 is MGHDK, CDR2 SYGVNS. This CDR3 comprises 15 residues. Naivety among CD8 cells was defined by CD45RO negativity and positive CCR7 selection, thereby excluding terminally differentiated effector memory CD45RA+ cells. This TCR came from a man younger than 35 in good health. V gene TRBV25-1 combines with J gene TRBJ1-2, with D unresolved. The sequenced sample consisted of naive CD8+ T cells sorted from blood. The CDR3 nucleotides are TGTGCCAGCAGTGCCCTAACGGACGGGTTCTATGGCTGCACCTTC. It translates to CASSALTDGFYGCTF.